The entry below describes one T cell receptor beta chain. Its antigen is not identified. The germline V gene has CDR1 SEHNR and CDR2 FQNEAQ (reference sequence). The V and J ends lost 3 bases and 6 bases respectively, with 18 bases between them. The CDR3 is 17 residues long. The sample is drawn from a study of cytomegalovirus exposure and HLA in healthy donors. Whole-study results and caveats: Most TCR sequences showed up rarely, but some public TCRs showed up in many donors.

Use of 60 Vbeta and 13 Jbeta primers characterized the PCR. TCRdb's copy holds only in-frame clones and misses some; the assay was immunoSEQ multiplex PCR. The repertoire includes about 140,000 clones, around 57% of them detected once, and around 1.9% sits in the top ten. This sequence joins TRBV7-9 and TRBJ1-6, with D maybe TRBD1 (6 bases). Sequencing was done on a sample of PBMCs. This clonotype was sampled from a male donor in good health and CMV-seronegative. In DNA, the CDR3 is TGTGCCAGCAGCTTCTCCCCGGACAGTCCAAGTAATTCACCCCTCCACTTT. This sequence encodes CASSFSPDSPSNSPLHF.